This T cell receptor (beta chain) was sequenced during a study of naive CD8 T cells in extremely preterm neonates (dated by TCRdb to the late 2010s). For context, the study as a whole: The study compared TCRbeta CDR3 repertoires of sorted naive CD8+ T cells across four age groups: extremely preterm neonates, term neonates, young children and adults.

Regarding this clone: There is no known antigen for this receptor. No much larger clone exists at a distance of one base, and base qualities are not known.

Four extremely preterm deliveries, at about 22-28 weeks of gestation, provided the preterm samples. The study excluded pregnancies involving fetal demise, active maternal HSV infection or known maternal HIV infection. A FACSAria III cell sorter was used to sort live, Annexin V-negative naive CD8+ T cells (CD3+CD8+CD45RA+CCR7+). Per sample, between roughly 19,000 and 100,000 naive CD8+ T cells were obtained by sorting. Mixed venous-arterial cord blood was collected with preassembled standardized sampling kits. Cord blood was kept at room temperature and processed within 4 hours of collection. Mononuclear cells were isolated from diluted blood by Ficoll-Paque density gradient centrifugation. Before sorting, mononuclear cells were cryopreserved in roughly 10% DMSO with roughly 90% FBS and kept in long-term storage at -150 degrees C. After thawing, the cells were stained with Annexin V and with antibodies against CD3, CD8, CCR7 and CD45RA. The DNeasy Blood and Tissue Kit was used to extract genomic DNA from snap-frozen pellets of sorted cells.

A two-step, bias-controlled multiplex PCR was used to amplify TCRbeta CDR3 regions from genomic DNA. Primers specific for every TRBV and TRBJ gene segment were included in the multiplex PCR. TCRbeta repertoire data were generated with the immunoSEQ Assay. The study's processing was this. A relative-frequency ratio and a modified nearest-neighbor algorithm were applied to filter and cluster reads so that closely related sequences were merged. IMGT annotation was the basis for assigning V, D and J genes to CDR3 sequences. Template counts were normalized for PCR amplification bias and quantified against synthetic TCR CDR3 analog sequences. Only unique productive sequences, defined as in-frame CDR3 sequences lacking stop codons, were included in the analyses. The immunoSEQ Analyzer software was used to calculate iChao1 richness and clonality, with clonality defined as 1 minus Pielou's evenness. Depending on the Shapiro-Wilk normality results, either Student's t-test or a non-parametric test was run in JMP for statistical testing. TCRdb mirrors the immuneACCESS table, restricted to in-frame sequences. Some clones are absent from its copies; in checked studies, under half trace to an unresolved V gene, and the reason for the others is unknown. V, J and clone size derive from that table, while D and trimming were established from the DNA sequence. This sample gives about 23,000 clones in total; around 88% of them show up just once. The ten largest account for 0.7% to 1% of the sample.

From a lookup of the germline V gene (reference sequence), CDR1 and CDR2 are SGHNT and YYREEE. The CDR3, cysteine through phenylalanine, is 15 amino acids long. The read is trimmed to its CDR3 DNA, 45 bases read in frame from base 1. Deletion took 4 bases off V and 4 bases off J, with a span of 17 bases between the germline ends. Paper-wide results and their limitations: Significantly lower iChao1 richness than in all other age groups (p < 0.05) and an even clone distribution were observed in preterm neonates, indicating a less rich repertoire. To track T cell development within individuals, the authors urged prospective longitudinal studies of preterm and term neonates. Compared with the older groups, preterm CDR3s were shorter and closer to germline, carrying fewer N additions and showing less junctional trimming. Among the limitations the authors pointed out were a small sample size and productive template counts that varied across preterm samples. The proportion of shared CDR3 nucleotide sequences was higher in preterm neonates (2.7%) than in term neonates (around 0.4%), young children (0.03%) and adults (roughly 0.01%).

The chain is encoded by TRBV5-4 joined to TRBJ2-5; the best D guess is TRBD1, with 5 bases matching. The TCR originated in a boy who was born preterm. The sequencing input was naive CD8+ T cells from cord blood. The nucleotides are TGTGCCAGCAGCGAGGAGTGGCAGGGCGGAGAGACCCAGTACTTC. Translated, this is CASSEEWQGGETQYF.